This T cell receptor beta chain was found in a study of cytomegalovirus exposure and HLA in healthy donors. General study points: In vitro confirmation showed a few CMV-associated chains to be CMV antigen specific. The later analysis indicated that the majority of CMV-associated TCR beta chains appeared HLA-restricted. Being productive about 87% or about 30% of the time was typical of most TCR beta V segments in an earlier analysis.

Details on this clone: Its antigen remains unknown.

60 Vbeta and 13 Jbeta primers were used in PCR. The assay was immunoSEQ multiplex PCR, and TCRdb's table has in-frame clones only and misses some. The sample lists 130,000 or so clones, about 79% seen once, with 2.5% to 3% in the top ten. Looked up from germline, CDR1 is MNHEY and CDR2 is SMNVEV (reference sequence). V was trimmed by 5 bases and J by 7 bases, leaving 27 bases between them. The CDR3 sequence is 18 residues long. The specimen sequenced was PBMCs. This chain links TRBV27 with TRBJ2-1; weak D call: TRBD2 (6 bases). The clonotype comes from a woman aged 18-30 years in good health and CMV-seropositive. Here the CDR3 reads CASSTRLPAGRPGNEQFF. CDR3 in DNA: TGTGCCAGCAGTACTCGACTCCCAGCGGGCAGGCCGGGGAATGAGCAGTTCTTC.